This T cell receptor (beta chain) appears in the sequencing data of a study of T cell responses to AZD1222 COVID-19 vaccine (TCRdb year 2021). Concerning the study at large: TCR sequencing was performed for about 250 trial participants, of whom approximately 200 were given two doses of AZD1222 and around 25 were given two doses of MenACWY control vaccine. Trial participants were enrolled into age subgroups of 18-55, 56-69 and 70-plus years, which contained approximately 150, 28 and 58 TCR-sequenced participants, respectively.

The CDR3 regions of human TCRbeta chains were subjected to immunosequencing. Per the source publication's procedure: Repertoire TCRs were checked for matches against a reference library of SARS-CoV-2-specific TCRs that had been generated using the MIRA antigen-specificity platform. Breadth meant the fraction of unique TCRs that were SARS-CoV-2-associated, whereas depth meant the fraction of total T cells that were SARS-CoV-2-associated. Using the MIRA data, each spike-specific TCR was assigned both to the spike region to which the TCR was reactive and to a CD4 or CD8 class. Log10-transformed breadth and depth values were compared by one-way ANOVA with Sidak's multiple comparisons tests. TCRdb retrieved this table from immuneACCESS and kept in-frame rearrangements only. Not all clones are present; in checked studies, unresolved V genes account for under half, and no reason is known for the remainder. The D gene and trimming were derived from the DNA, and the V and J assignments and clone size from that table. The sample table contains around 66,000 clones; only one count was recorded for 88% of them. The ten biggest clones cover roughly 5% of the sample.

As regards this clone: The clone's antigen remains unknown. Per-nucleotide qualities are absent, and no much larger clonotype sits a single base away.

The germline V gene provides CDR1 SGHVS and CDR2 FNYEAQ. The V end gives up 5 bases and the J end 3 bases, leaving 12 bases in the junction not matched to a gene. Spanning cysteine to phenylalanine, the CDR3 consists of 17 amino acids. Only the CDR3 DNA is retained, 51 bases long and in frame from the first base. General conclusions and limits of the study: After two AZD1222 doses, both the breadth and the depth of spike-specific TCRs were significantly higher than at day 0 and than in MenACWY recipients. In the small 56-69-year group, the increase in depth fell short of significance, most likely because of low power. Epitopes outside the regions mutated in the B.1.351 and B.1.1.7 variants were reportedly recognized by nearly half of the unique spike-specific TCRs. Most participants were white British and females outnumbered males, and the authors suggested that clonal diversity may have been underestimated. No day 14 peak-response samples were available, so repertoires were characterized only after the peak T cell response. Conclusions about previously exposed vaccinees are limited because only six or seven AZD1222 recipients were SARS-CoV-2 seropositive at baseline. Vaccine-associated CD4 TCRs spanned the whole spike protein, with dominant responses in regions 160-218 and 743-854.

Reading the label with the study, this specimen's time point is: about 28 days (+/-7) after the second vaccine dose. Read against the paper, the sample's treatment or condition label means: meningococcal conjugate vaccine given as trial control. Vaccinee samples were obtained from the UK trials COV001 and COV002, which included a single-blind randomized controlled phase 2/3 trial of AZD1222 (ChAdOx1 nCoV-19) in healthy adults. For TCRbeta chain sequencing, PBMC samples were collected from trial participants at day 0 and at day 28 after the second dose. This clonotype was sampled from an adult who received the MenACWY meningococcal vaccine as a control. The rearrangement combines TRBV7-6 with TRBJ2-3; a stretch of 9 junction bases matches TRBD1. The sample was peripheral blood, taken 28 days after the second dose of the MenACWY control vaccine. The encoded CDR3 is CASSLIQGARGTDTQYF. The base sequence is TGTGCCAGCAGCCTGATACAGGGGGCTAGAGGTACAGATACGCAGTATTTT. The CDR3, completed at both ends by the reference TRBV7-6 and TRBJ2-3 genes, gives the full variable domain GAGVSQSPRYKVTKRGQDVALRCDPISGHVSLYWYRQALGQGPEFLTYFNYEAQQDKSGLPNDRFSAERPEGSISTLTIQRTEQRDSAMYRCASSLIQGARGTDTQYFGPGTRLTVL.